This passage covers 27 T cell receptor beta chains from one sample sequenced in a study of graft-versus-host responses after intestinal transplantation. To release intraepithelial and lamina propria lymphocytes, the graft tissue was processed. Clones were sequenced by immunoSEQ multiplex PCR, and TCRdb holds only the in-frame ones, with some missing. The table shows 15,000 to 20,000 clones, with 83% occurring only once. The material was ileum tissue, obtained 580 to 600 days after intestinal transplantation. The receptors derive from a human patient who received an intestinal transplant, so some T cells may come from the graft donor.

The genes are TRBV5-5 and TRBJ2-4; D is ambiguous. Trimming removed 1 base at V and 0 bases at J, with 5 bases between. Germline values: CDR1 SGHKS, CDR2 YYEKEE (reference sequence). The CDR3 consists of 14 residues. The CDR3 nucleotides read TGTGCCAGCAGCTTGACACTAGCCAAAAACATTCAGTACTTC. Protein: CASSLTLAKNIQYF.

This sequence joins TRBV14 and TRBJ1-2, with 8 bases matching TRBD1. The germline gives CDR1 SGHDN, CDR2 FVKESK. The length of the CDR3 is 15 residues. V dropped 3 bases and J dropped 5; count of bases not matched to a gene: 8. The CDR3 bases are TGTGCCAGCAGCCACCCAGGACAGGGAGGATATGGCTACACCTTC. The encoded protein is CASSHPGQGGYGYTF. Combining the CDR3 with reference TRBV14 and TRBJ1-2 gives the whole variable domain EAGVTQFPSHSVIEKGQTVTLRCDPISGHDNLYWYRRVMGKEIKFLLHFVKESKQDESGMPNNRFLAERTGGTYSTLKVQPAELEDSGVYFCASSHPGQGGYGYTFGSGTRLTVV.

The genes are TRBV2 and TRBJ1-2, with D hard to call. Germline V CDR1 and CDR2: SNHLY, FYNNEI. V was shortened by 7 bases and J by 6 bases, with 18 bases between the two germline ends. This CDR3 spans 14 amino acids. CDR3 DNA: TGTGCCAGCATTTCGTATCTAGCACGCCATGGCTACACCTTC. Its protein product is CASISYLARHGYTF.

The chain employs TRBV6-5 and TRBJ2-2; a weak D match, TRBD1 (6 bases). The germline V and J ends were trimmed by 2 bases and 0 bases, with 7 bases remaining between them. Germline V gene lookup returns CDR1 MNHEY and CDR2 SVGAGI. This CDR3 region has 15 residues. The CDR3 DNA reads TGTGCCAGCAGTTACGGGACACCGAACACCGGGGAGCTGTTTTTT. It encodes CASSYGTPNTGELFF.

The rearrangement joins TRBV10-2 to TRBJ2-3; D remains ambiguous. The CDR3 spans 15 residues. Trimming stripped 4 bases from V and 2 bases from J, with 13 bases between. Germline V gives CDR1 WSHSY, CDR2 SAAADI. The CDR3 coding sequence is TGCGCCAGCAGTGGGTGGGTCCATTCCACAGATACGCAGTATTTT. Encoded protein: CASSGWVHSTDTQYF.

J is TRBJ2-7 and V is TRBV14; D gene uncertain. The CDR3 covers 11 residues. V dropped 3 bases and J dropped 2 bases, with 2 bases sitting between them. CDR1 is SGHDN, CDR2 FVKESK, per germline. The CDR3 bases are TGTGCCAGCAGCCATACCTACGAGCAGTACTTC. It translates to CASSHTYEQYF.

This clone was seen a single time. The rearrangement joins TRBV5-8 to TRBJ2-5; 7 nucleotides agree with TRBD1. The CDR3 runs 15 residues. The V segment lost 4 bases and the J segment 2 bases; nucleotides outside the gene matches: 8. Looked up from germline, CDR1 is SGHTS and CDR2 is YDEGEE. CDR3 sequence reads: CASSPGTEMQETQYF. The DNA for the CDR3 is TGTGCCAGCAGCCCCGGGACAGAAATGCAAGAGACCCAGTACTTC.

The gene calls are TRBV6-5 and TRBJ2-7, with a weak D call TRBD2 (7 bases). The CDR3 is 15 residues long. Germline V gives CDR1 MNHEY, CDR2 SVGAGI. The V end was cut by 7 bases, the J end by 4 bases, with 20 bases between. CDR3 protein: CASTLGGGAGYEQYF. The CDR3 coding sequence is TGTGCCAGCACCCTCGGTGGGGGGGCCGGGTACGAGCAGTACTTC.

The V gene is TRBV27, the J gene TRBJ2-7, with 12 bases matching TRBD2. The CDR3 length is 15 residues. V lost 5 bases, J lost 2 bases, and 4 bases stayed unmatched. Germline loops: CDR1 MNHEY, CDR2 SMNVEV (reference sequence). CDR3 sequence reads: CASSLLAGGPYEQYF. CDR3 coding DNA: TGTGCCAGCAGTCTACTAGCGGGGGGTCCCTACGAGCAGTACTTC.

This sequence joins TRBV13 and TRBJ2-6, with D uncertain. CDR1 and CDR2 from the germline V gene are PRHDT and FYEKMQ (reference sequence). This CDR3 has 18 amino acids. V was pared by 6 bases and J by 5 bases, with 23 bases between. CDR3 DNA: TGTGCCAGCAGTAGGTGGCAGCTGAGTACAAGTCGGGCCAACGTCCTGACTTTC. Protein: CASSRWQLSTSRANVLTF. The full variable domain, its missing parts supplied by reference TRBV13 and TRBJ2-6, is AAGVIQSPRHLIKEKRETATLKCYPIPRHDTVYWYQQGPGQDPQFLISFYEKMQSDKGSIPDRFSAQQFSDYHSELNMSSLELGDSALYFCASSRWQLSTSRANVLTFGAGSRLTVL.

V is TRBV11-3 and J is TRBJ2-1; TRBD1 might be the D (6 bases). Trimming removed 1 base from V and 1 base from J, with 11 bases in between. The V gene's germline CDR1 is SGHNT and CDR2 YENEEA. This CDR3 region has 16 residues. CDR3 loop: CASSLATGLSYNEQFF. The CDR3 DNA is TGTGCCAGCAGCTTAGCGACAGGTCTGTCCTACAATGAGCAGTTCTTC.

V and J are TRBV30 and TRBJ1-6; D remains ambiguous. With 0 bases removed from V and 9 bases from J, the gap between germline ends came to 6 bases. The CDR3 consists of 12 residues. Germline V CDR1 and CDR2: GTSNPN, SVGIG (reference sequence). CDR3 sequence: CAWSVRSSPLHF. DNA for the CDR3: TGTGCCTGGAGTGTACGAAGTTCACCCCTCCACTTT.

The rearrangement joins TRBV28 to TRBJ2-1; 8 bases line up with TRBD2. Looked up from germline, CDR1 is MDHEN and CDR2 is SYDVKM. The CDR3 contains 13 residues. Trimming at V came to 8 bases and at J to 1 base, leaving 1 base not matched to a gene. The CDR3 loop is CASRGGSYNEQFF. The CDR3 bases are TGTGCCAGCCGGGGGGGGTCCTACAATGAGCAGTTCTTC.

V usage is TRBV7-9 and J usage is TRBJ1-4, with D unresolved. CDR3 length: 15 residues. Germline CDR1 SEHNR, CDR2 FQNEAQ (reference sequence). Trimming took off 5 bases at V and 8 bases at J, with 18 bases between the two ends. The CDR3 loop is CASSPPVEGTEKLFF. The CDR3 DNA follows: TGTGCCAGCAGCCCCCCCGTCGAGGGCACAGAAAAACTGTTTTTT.

This chain uses TRBV6-1 with TRBJ2-1; D is unclear. CDR1 and CDR2 (germline): MNHNS, SASEGT. Trimming took 5 bases from V and 8 from J, leaving 13 bases between them. The CDR3 consists of 13 residues. For the CDR3, the DNA is TGTGCCAGCAGTCGGGCCCCCTGGGATGAGCAGTTCTTC. It is translated as CASSRAPWDEQFF.

The CDR3 is CASSHDRGNTQYF. CDR3 in DNA: TGTGCCAGCAGCCACGACAGGGGTAATACGCAGTATTTT. The chain combines TRBV7-9 with TRBJ2-3, with 8 nucleotides matching TRBD1. Germline assignment: CDR1 SEHNR and CDR2 FQNEAQ (reference sequence). This CDR3 has 13 amino acids. The V and J ends lost 5 bases and 7 bases, in that order; junction bases with no gene match: 5.

This chain joins TRBV6-6 and TRBJ1-4; D is unresolved. Germline lookup yields CDR1 MNHNY and CDR2 SVGAGI (reference sequence). Trimming left V 5 bases short and J 4 bases short, with 14 bases between. This CDR3 has 15 residues. The CDR3, as DNA: TGTGCCAGCAGTAGGCTAGGGCTAGGTAATGAAAAACTGTTTTTT. This gives the protein CASSRLGLGNEKLFF.

This clone was picked up a small number of times. The V gene is TRBV18, the J gene TRBJ1-3; perhaps TRBD1 as D (6 bases). The germline CDR1 and CDR2 sequences are KGHSH and LQKENI. This CDR3 is built from 16 residues. The ends were cut back, 3 bases at V and 0 bases at J, with 12 bases in the middle. Written as DNA, the CDR3 is TGTGCCAGCTCACCGACAGGTGAGAGCTCTGGAAACACCATATATTTT. Amino acid sequence: CASSPTGESSGNTIYF.

The CDR3 DNA sequence: TGTGCCAGCAGCTTGGGGCAGACAAATAATGAAAAACTGTTTTTT. Its protein product is CASSLGQTNNEKLFF. The chain uses TRBV5-8 and TRBJ1-4; D not certain. The CDR3 extends over 15 amino acids. V gave up 0 bases and J gave up 4 bases, with 10 bases separating them. CDR1 is SGHTS, CDR2 YDEGEE, per germline.

The chain couples TRBV5-4 to TRBJ2-6; TRBD1 matches 9 bases. Germline trimming cut 5 bases from V and 0 bases from J; bases unmatched to any gene: 6. The CDR3 contains 17 residues. The germline gives CDR1 SGHNT, CDR2 YYREEE (reference sequence). CDR3 nucleotide sequence: TGTGCCAGCAGTCCGGGACAGGGCCTCTCTGGGGCCAACGTCCTGACTTTC. Amino acids: CASSPGQGLSGANVLTF. Together with reference TRBV5-4 and TRBJ2-6, the CDR3 gives the full variable domain: ETGVTQSPTHLIKTRGQQVTLRCSSQSGHNTVSWYQQALGQGPQFIFQYYREEENGRGNFPPRFSGLQFPNYSSELNVNALELDDSALYLCASSPGQGLSGANVLTFGAGSRLTVL.

The CDR3 here is CASSLSENTEAFF. The CDR3 bases are TGCGCCAGCAGCCTCTCGGAGAACACTGAAGCTTTCTTT. The chain uses TRBV5-1 and TRBJ1-1; no clear D. Trimming cost V 4 bases and J 1 base, with 8 bases left between them. The CDR3 has 13 amino acids. The germline CDR1 and CDR2 sequences are SGHRS and YFSETQ.

Note on this clone: A read error may produce the germline difference seen at one junction end. V is TRBV19 and J is TRBJ2-3; 8 bases match TRBD2. Germline CDR1 and CDR2: LNHDA and SQIVND (reference sequence). The CDR3 runs to 12 residues. The CDR3 DNA sequence: TGTGCCAGTAGTACGGGACTAGATGCGCAGTATTTT. The encoded protein is CASSTGLDAQYF.

V usage is TRBV7-2 and J usage is TRBJ2-7, with D possibly being TRBD1 (6 bases). V dropped 7 bases and J dropped 9 bases, with 28 bases sitting between them. Germline V gene data show CDR1 as SGHTA and CDR2 as FQGNSA. CDR3 length: 16 residues. The CDR3 is CASTSDSGTRLAWQYF. The CDR3 nucleotides are TGTGCCAGCACCTCCGACTCCGGGACACGACTGGCGTGGCAGTACTTC.

This CDR3 is CASSLDRVGSPLHF. CDR3 DNA sequence: TGTGCCAGCAGCCTTGACAGGGTAGGCTCACCCCTCCACTTT. The rearrangement links TRBV6-5 to TRBJ1-6; 7 nucleotides agree with TRBD1. Per the germline V gene, CDR1 is MNHEY and CDR2 is SVGAGI. CDR3 length: 14 amino acids. V lost 6 bases, J lost 10 bases, and 9 bases stayed unmatched.

V is TRBV10-3 and J is TRBJ1-1; weak D call: TRBD1 (5 bases). This CDR3 region has 12 residues. In germline, CDR1 is ENHRY, CDR2 SYGVKD. Trimming stripped 6 bases from V and 11 bases from J, with 16 bases between. CDR3 coding DNA: TGTGCCATCAGAGGAGAGGGGAGTTTGGCTTTCTTT. Translated: CAIRGEGSLAFF.

This clone has only a few counts. This chain connects TRBV4-1 to TRBJ1-6; 7 bases fit TRBD1. V trimming: 3 bases; J trimming: 3 bases; junction bases outside the gene matches: 11. The CDR3 spans 18 residues. Germline V gives CDR1 MGHRA, CDR2 YSYEKL. The CDR3 is CASSQGPTGQFYNSPLHF. CDR3 coding DNA: TGCGCCAGCAGCCAGGGACCCACGGGACAGTTCTATAATTCACCCCTCCACTTT.

The genes are TRBV5-4 and TRBJ1-6; D remains ambiguous. This CDR3 region has 15 residues. Germline CDR1 and CDR2: SGHNT and YYREEE (reference sequence). Between the trimmed V and J ends, which lost 1 base and 9 bases, there was a span of 14 bases. CDR3 amino acids: CASSLSQEGSSPLHF. The CDR3 DNA sequence: TGTGCCAGCAGCTTGAGCCAGGAAGGAAGTTCACCCCTCCACTTT.